This T cell receptor (beta chain) was sequenced for a study of PD-1 blockade in classical Hodgkin lymphoma (dated by TCRdb to 2020 to 2021). Background for the entire study: Nivolumab dosing was 3 mg/kg intravenously every 2 weeks, continuing until either disease progression or unacceptable toxicity. A peripheral blood immune signature of response to PD-1 blockade in classical Hodgkin lymphoma was defined using TCR beta sequencing and CyTOF. The study at large found these results: Lower diversity was seen in patients whose nivolumab began less than 1 year after ASCT, and these patients were left out of later analyses so that immune reconstitution would not confound the results. The study covered only a single clinical trial cohort, and the causes of the repertoire differences, possibly disease activity or prior therapy, were still not defined. CD4+ but not CD8+ TCR diversity rose significantly by C4D1 (p=0.0027 vs p=0.16), most apparent in complete responders (p=0.02). Trial patients with a complete response had baseline diversity similar to that of newly diagnosed patients, while partial responders and progressors had significantly lower diversity. Baseline TCR diversity was reported to be lower in newly diagnosed patients than in healthy donors, and even lower in relapsed/refractory patients.

Genomic DNA was isolated using the Qiagen DNeasy kit from unsorted PBMCs as well as from negatively selected CD4+ and CD8+ fractions. TCR beta CDR3 regions were subjected to amplification by immunoSEQ multiplex PCR with primers that anneal to V and J segments. A synthetic immune receptor repertoire was used to minimize amplification bias, and any remaining bias was removed computationally after sequencing. In the authors' own workflow: Repertoire diversity was quantified as the Shannon entropy index using custom Python scripts. Unsorted, CD4+ and CD8+ repertoires were examined separately, except in combined analyses, for which CD4+ and CD8+ sequences were merged in silico. A clone counted as expanded when the clone's frequency after treatment rose at least 2-fold relative to C1D1, and clones undetected at baseline were given a pseudocount of 0.5. Singleton clones were defined as clones with 0 or 1 copy at C1D1, and non-singleton clones were defined as clones with 2 or more copies. By matching protein sequences in sorted samples from the same patient, clones expanded in unsorted samples were annotated as CD4+, CD8+ or unknown. Wilcoxon tests were applied to paired samples to test diversity changes from C1D1 to C4D1. Drawn from immuneACCESS, this table holds only the in-frame rearrangements with V and J called that TCRdb kept. Clones are partly lost; checked studies trace under half to an unresolved V gene and leave the rest unexplained. V, J and clone size reflect that table, while D and trimming were determined from the DNA. For this sample the table gives 13,000 or so clones, of which around 87% were detected only once. The ten largest clones add up to around 37% of the sample.

V and J are trimmed by 7 bases and 4 bases, and the gene matches miss 4 bases of the junction. The CDR3 measures 13 amino acids from cysteine to phenylalanine. Kept here is only the CDR3 DNA, which spans 39 bases and is read in frame from base 1. The germline V gene gives CDR1 as SNHLY and CDR2 as FYNNEI. This clone was seen a handful of times. This clone's antigen is unknown. No base-level quality is on record; no much larger clone is a single base apart. In the paper's terms, the time point label means: cycle 1 day 1 (C1D1), immediately before nivolumab initiation. All trial patients had relapsed after autologous stem cell transplantation, with cohorts A, B and C differing in prior brentuximab vedotin exposure. The trial cohort included 50 or so patients with relapsed/refractory classical Hodgkin lymphoma, and each patient had a best overall response of complete response, partial response or progressive disease. Trial patients were treated with single-agent nivolumab in the multi-cohort phase II CheckMate 205 trial. An independent review committee assessed best overall response by applying the 2007 International Working Group response criteria. Trial PBMCs were collected just before the start of nivolumab (C1D1) and during therapy at cycle 2 day 1 and cycle 4 day 1. After peripheral blood was drawn into 8 mL Vacutainer Cell Preparation Tubes, PBMCs were isolated by centrifugation and then cryopreserved.

The material sequenced was peripheral blood mononuclear cells (PBMCs), taken at baseline. The source of this sequence is a human donor with classical Hodgkin lymphoma. The V gene is TRBV2 and the J gene is TRBJ2-7; TRBD1 agrees with 10 junctional bases. Here the CDR3 is given as CASKGQGSYEQYF. The sequenced DNA is TGTGCCAGCAAGGGACAGGGGTCATACGAGCAGTACTTC.